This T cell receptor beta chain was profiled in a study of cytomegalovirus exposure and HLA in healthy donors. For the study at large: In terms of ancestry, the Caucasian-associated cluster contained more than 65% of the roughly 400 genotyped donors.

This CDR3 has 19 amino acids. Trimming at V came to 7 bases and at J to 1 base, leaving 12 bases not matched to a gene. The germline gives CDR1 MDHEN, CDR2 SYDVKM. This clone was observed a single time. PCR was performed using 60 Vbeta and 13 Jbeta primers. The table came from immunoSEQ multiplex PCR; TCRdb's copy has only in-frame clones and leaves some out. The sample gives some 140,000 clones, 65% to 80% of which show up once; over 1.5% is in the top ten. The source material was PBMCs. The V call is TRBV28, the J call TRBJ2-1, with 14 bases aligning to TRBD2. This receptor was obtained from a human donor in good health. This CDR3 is CASTIRGTSGRWSYNEQFF. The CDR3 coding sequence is TGTGCCAGCACAATAAGGGGGACTAGCGGGAGATGGTCCTACAATGAGCAGTTCTTC.